The TCR beta chain described here comes from a study of T-cell reconstitution after alpha-beta-depleted transplantation in children (dated by TCRdb to 2016 to 2017). Broadly, across the study: Using TCR repertoire profiling, the study quantitatively followed how T-cell immune reconstitution unfolded in children after TCRalphabeta/CD19-depleted allogeneic hematopoietic cell transplantation.

Overall results and qualifications from the work: The apparently early alphabetaT-cell count recovery about two months after transplant was reportedly dependent on only several hundred rapidly expanded clones derived from non-depleted graft cells. Hyperexpanded clone frequencies declined over subsequent months; after one year, T-cell counts and TCRbeta diversity were mostly attributed to newly produced T cells. In some patients, the high TCRbeta diversity seen at day 60 was put down to recipient T cells and intrathymic progenitors that had survived conditioning.

Per the publication, the treatment or condition label means: allogeneic hematopoietic cell transplantation with graft depleted of TCRalphabeta T cells and CD19 B cells. The children who served as transplant recipients had been given grafts of TCRalphabeta/CD19-depleted allogeneic hematopoietic cells. The library was built by means of PCR. The data were produced on an Illumina HiSeq 2500. Molecular barcoding was employed in the preparation of TCR libraries, with unique molecular identifiers being used to normalize TCRbeta repertoire quantification. Using fastp at Q25 and MiXCR, TCRdb reprocessed the public reads and kept productive beta chains. Every distinct CDR3 protein forms one entry, paired with its most common genes and DNA. The sample data list 490,000 or so distinct CDR3 sequences, and roughly a tenth of these were observed just once. The ten largest account for around 2% of the sample. Details on this clonotype: The specificity of this receptor is unknown. Base qualities were left out, and no much larger clone turns up one base away.

This clonotype originated in a child aged 2 to 15 with inherited bone marrow failure, due to receive a stem cell transplant. Source: PBMCs, taken before TCRalphabeta/CD19-depleted stem cell transplant.

CDR3 region: CASKETWDRIYEQYF. The DNA sequence is given as TGTGCCAGCAAAGAAACGTGGGACAGGATATACGAGCAGTACTTC. The chain is encoded by TRBV6-1 joined to TRBJ2-7; 8 central nucleotides agree with TRBD1. From the cysteine up to the phenylalanine, the CDR3 has a length of 15 residues. Only the CDR3 DNA stays, 45 bases, in frame from base 1. For CDR1 and CDR2, the germline V gene lists MNHNS and SASEGT. Compared with germline, V lacks 7 bases and J lacks 4 bases; bases without a gene match: 12.